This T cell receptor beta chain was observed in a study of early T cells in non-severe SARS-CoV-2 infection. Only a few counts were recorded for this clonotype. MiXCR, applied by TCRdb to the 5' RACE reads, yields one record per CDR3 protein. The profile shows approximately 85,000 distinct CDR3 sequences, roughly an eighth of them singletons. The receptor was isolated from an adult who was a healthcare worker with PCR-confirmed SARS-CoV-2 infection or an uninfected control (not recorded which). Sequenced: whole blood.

CDR3 in DNA: TGTGCCAGCAGCCGGACTAGCGGCTACGAGCAGTACTTC. Amino acid sequence: CASSRTSGYEQYF. The chain joins TRBV2 to TRBJ2-7; 10 bases are shared with TRBD2. The CDR3 runs to 13 residues. Germline loops: CDR1 SNHLY, CDR2 FYNNEI. The J segment lost 3 bases and the V segment lost 6 bases, leaving 2 bases of the junction unmatched.